This T cell receptor (beta chain) was captured by sequencing in a study of blood T cell repertoires in COVID-19. About the study: Sites across the United States, Italy and Spain contributed samples from acute and convalescent COVID-19.

In the source study's methods: Estimated nucleated cell counts came from reference gene primer amplification. TCRdb's copy holds only in-frame clones and misses some; the assay was immunoSEQ multiplex PCR. Clone size and the V and J calls come from that table; the DNA yielded D and trimming. The sample consists of approximately 200,000 clones, roughly 83% of them appearing once. All enrollees were about 18 to 95 years old and from 20 to 30 US areas. The V segment lost 7 bases and the J segment 0 bases; nucleotides outside the gene matches: 18. CDR1 is MDHEN and CDR2 is SYDVKM in the germline V gene. The CDR3 is made up of 20 amino acids.

V is TRBV28 and J is TRBJ1-2; 12 nucleotides match TRBD1. The TCR was taken from a woman aged 30 to 39 who had recovered from COVID-19. Source material: PBMCs or T cells enriched from blood (not recorded which). CDR3: CASIFPSLRDRGPTNYGYTF. DNA of the CDR3: TGTGCCAGCATTTTCCCCTCCCTTCGGGACAGGGGGCCTACTAACTATGGCTACACCTTC.